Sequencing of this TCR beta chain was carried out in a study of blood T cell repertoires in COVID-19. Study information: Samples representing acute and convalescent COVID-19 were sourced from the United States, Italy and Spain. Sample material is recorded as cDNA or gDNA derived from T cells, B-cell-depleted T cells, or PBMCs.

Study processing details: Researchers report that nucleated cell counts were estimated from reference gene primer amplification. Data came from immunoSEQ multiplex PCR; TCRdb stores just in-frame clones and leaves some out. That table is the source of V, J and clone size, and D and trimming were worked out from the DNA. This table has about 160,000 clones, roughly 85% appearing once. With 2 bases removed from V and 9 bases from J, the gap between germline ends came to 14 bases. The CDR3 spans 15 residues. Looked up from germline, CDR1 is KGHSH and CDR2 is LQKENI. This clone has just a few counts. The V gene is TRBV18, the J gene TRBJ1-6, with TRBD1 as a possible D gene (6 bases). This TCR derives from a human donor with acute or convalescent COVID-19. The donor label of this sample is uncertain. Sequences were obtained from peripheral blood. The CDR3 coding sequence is TGTGCCAGCTCACCAGAGACAGGCAGTGGTTCACCCCTCCACTTT. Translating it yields CASSPETGSGSPLHF.